The 28 T cell receptor beta chains given below trace back to one sample, sequenced in a study of T cells after yellow fever vaccination. TCRdb re-called the 5' RACE reads through MiXCR, storing one row per CDR3 protein. The sample carries a few hundred thousand distinct CDR3 sequences, approximately 7% recorded once. The sample in question was PBMCs, obtained around 45 days after the first yellow fever vaccination. The receptors originated from a man younger than 30 who received the YFV17D yellow fever vaccine.

This clonotype was found many times. J is TRBJ1-1 and V is TRBV7-2; 9 bases align to TRBD1. Germline loops: CDR1 SGHTA, CDR2 FQGNSA. The CDR3 is 14 amino acids. With 5 bases clipped from V and 9 bases from J, the junction kept 10 bases outside the gene matches. DNA of the CDR3: TGTGCCAGCAGCACGCCACAGGGGGCAGGGCAAGCTTTCTTT. This sequence encodes CASSTPQGAGQAFF.

This clonotype was detected a few times. This chain joins TRBV5-4 and TRBJ1-1; unclear D gene. Germline CDR1 is SGHNT and CDR2 is YYREEE (reference sequence). The CDR3 extends over 14 amino acids. Trimming took off 4 bases at V and 2 bases at J, with 12 bases between the two ends. The CDR3 loop is CASSPIAGNTEAFF. The CDR3 region has the DNA TGTGCCAGCAGCCCCATCGCGGGTAACACTGAAGCTTTCTTT.

This clonotype was recorded at least ten times. This rearrangement joins TRBV5-1 to TRBJ2-1; D ambiguous. V shed 0 bases and J shed 0 bases, with 7 bases lying between them. This CDR3 has 15 residues. From germline, CDR1 is SGHRS and CDR2 YFSETQ. CDR3 coding DNA: TGCGCCAGCAGCTTGGCGGCTTCCTCCTACAATGAGCAGTTCTTC. As protein: CASSLAASSYNEQFF. Combining the CDR3 with reference TRBV5-1 and TRBJ2-1 gives the whole variable domain KAGVTQTPRYLIKTRGQQVTLSCSPISGHRSVSWYQQTPGQGLQFLFEYFSETQRNKGNFPGRFSGRQFSNSRSEMNVSTLELGDSALYLCASSLAASSYNEQFFGPGTRLTVL.

This chain uses TRBV5-1 with TRBJ1-2; D not resolved. The CDR3 is 15 residues long. Trimming removed 2 bases at V and 5 bases at J, with 16 bases between. Germline values: CDR1 SGHRS, CDR2 YFSETQ. The CDR3 loop reads CASSFSKGMGYGYTF. CDR3 DNA sequence: TGCGCCAGCAGCTTCTCCAAGGGCATGGGGTATGGCTACACCTTC.

This chain joins TRBV20-1 and TRBJ1-2; no firm D call. The V and J ends lost 5 bases and 8 bases respectively, with 21 bases between them. This CDR3 spans 14 amino acids. In germline, CDR1 is DFQATT, CDR2 SNEGSKA (reference sequence). The CDR3 DNA reads TGCAGTGCTCGCGAGACTGGGAGTCTAGAGGGCTACACCTTC. Translating it yields CSARETGSLEGYTF.

This clonotype was observed at least ten times. V is TRBV14 and J is TRBJ2-1, with D unclear. Per the germline V gene, CDR1 is SGHDN and CDR2 is FVKESK. V lost 5 bases, J lost 7 bases, and 24 bases lay in between. The CDR3 extends over 17 amino acids. This CDR3 reads CASSARRLAVSRNEQFF. CDR3 bases: TGTGCCAGCAGCGCCCGCAGGTTAGCCGTTTCAAGGAATGAGCAGTTCTTC.

This clonotype was seen at least ten times. The V call is TRBV12-3 or TRBV12-4, the J call TRBJ1-1, with D unresolved. The CDR3 extends over 14 amino acids. Trimming pared 7 bases from V and 1 base from J, leaving 13 bases between. The CDR3: CASTQHGKNTEAFF. In DNA, the CDR3 is TGTGCCAGCACACAGCACGGGAAGAACACTGAAGCTTTCTTT.

The chain joins TRBV7-2 to TRBJ2-1; TRBD1 is a possible D gene (5 bases). The CDR3 spans 16 residues. Trimming removed 1 base from V and 2 bases from J, with 12 bases in between. Germline loops: CDR1 SGHTA, CDR2 FQGNSA. The CDR3 spells CASSLVGAAAYNEQFF. CDR3 in DNA: TGTGCCAGCAGCTTAGTAGGGGCAGCTGCCTACAATGAGCAGTTCTTC.

A few counts support this clonotype. The chain joins TRBV11-2 to TRBJ2-7, with D perhaps matching TRBD1 (6 bases). The CDR3 sequence is 18 residues long. Per germline, CDR1 SGHAT and CDR2 FQNNGV. V lost 3 bases to trimming and J lost 0 bases, with 21 bases between them. As DNA, the CDR3 is TGTGCCAGCAGCTTGGGGACCTGGGGCCAGGGGAGCTCCTACGAGCAGTACGTC. Translation: CASSLGTWGQGSSYEQYV.

This clonotype was counted between two and nine times. The chain joins TRBV6-5 to TRBJ2-3; D is ambiguous. Trimming shortened V by 0 bases and J by 2 bases, and 6 bases separated the two germline ends. Germline assignment: CDR1 MNHEY and CDR2 SVGAGI. The CDR3 contains 14 residues. CDR3 nucleotides: TGTGCCAGCAGTTACTCGGGTTACACAGATACGCAGTATTTT. Its translation is CASSYSGYTDTQYF.

This chain connects TRBV6-1 to TRBJ2-5; D remains unclear. This CDR3 spans 14 amino acids. The germline CDR1 and CDR2 sequences are MNHNS and SASEGT. Deletions cut 8 bases from V and 5 bases from J, with 18 bases between. This chain's CDR3 is CASSDVGDKETQYF. The CDR3 DNA reads as TGTGCCAGCTCGGACGTGGGTGATAAGGAGACCCAGTACTTC.

The CDR3 region has the DNA TGTGCCAGCAGCCTACATCTCACTGAAGCTTTCTTT. Amino acid sequence: CASSLHLTEAFF. The chain uses TRBV3-1 and TRBJ1-1, with D uncertain. The CDR3 is made up of 12 amino acids. The V gene's germline CDR1 is LGHDT and CDR2 YNNKEL (reference sequence). Trimming took off 4 bases at V and 4 bases at J, with 7 bases between the two ends.

The chain recombines TRBV4-3 with TRBJ1-5; D is undetermined. CDR1 is LGHNA and CDR2 is YSLEER in the germline V gene. V was shortened by 0 bases and J by 5 bases, with 11 bases between the two germline ends. The CDR3 spans 15 residues. The CDR3 protein is CASSQESRRDQPQHF. CDR3 coding DNA: TGCGCCAGCAGCCAAGAAAGCAGGCGGGATCAGCCCCAGCATTTT.

This clonotype was seen many times. The chain carries TRBV12-3 or TRBV12-4 and TRBJ2-7; D unclear. Trimming cost V 6 bases and J 7 bases, with 10 bases left between them. This CDR3 region has 11 residues. In DNA, the CDR3 is TGTGCCAGCAGACGACTGGGGGAGCAGTACTTC. It encodes CASRRLGEQYF.

This clonotype has just a few counts. The V gene is TRBV11-1, the J gene TRBJ2-2; maybe TRBD1 (6 bases). Per germline, CDR1 SGHAT and CDR2 FQDESV (reference sequence). The CDR3 runs 19 residues. Trimming pared 2 bases from V and 0 bases from J, leaving 19 bases between. DNA of the CDR3: TGTGCCAGCAGCTTAACCCTGTCCAGGGGTTACTCGAACACCGGGGAGCTGTTTTTT. Protein product: CASSLTLSRGYSNTGELFF.

A few counts support this clonotype. The V call is TRBV20-1, the J call TRBJ1-1; no clear D gene. This CDR3 region has 14 residues. V shed 3 bases and J shed 0 bases, with 11 bases lying between them. Germline CDR1 is DFQATT and CDR2 is SNEGSKA (reference sequence). CDR3 sequence (DNA): TGCAGTGCTAGTCTGCCCTATTTGAACACTGAAGCTTTCTTT. Amino acids: CSASLPYLNTEAFF.

This rearrangement joins TRBV24-1 to TRBJ2-3; the match to TRBD1 covers 7 bases. The germline V gene has CDR1 KGHDR and CDR2 SFDVKD. J was trimmed by 6 bases and V by 2 bases; bases with no gene match: 4. The CDR3 sequence is 14 residues long. The CDR3 DNA sequence: TGTGCCACCAGTGATTCGACAGGGTCCGATACGCAGTATTTT. This sequence encodes CATSDSTGSDTQYF.

This clonotype was found a few times. The germline gene is not matched at one end of the junction; a read error may be the cause. The V call is TRBV3-1, the J call TRBJ2-2; D tentatively fits TRBD1 or TRBD2 (5 bases each). The germline CDR1 and CDR2 sequences are LGHDT and YNNKEL (reference sequence). The CDR3 totals 17 residues. In DNA, the CDR3 is TGTGCCAGCAGCCGCAACCCGGGACCCAGGAACGCCGGGGAGCTGTTTTTT. It is translated as CASSRNPGPRNAGELFF.

This chain uses TRBV3-1 with TRBJ2-5, with 8 bases that match TRBD2. Per the germline V gene, CDR1 is LGHDT and CDR2 is YNNKEL (reference sequence). CDR3 length: 15 residues. After removal of 2 bases from V and 9 bases from J, the junction contained 11 bases not matched to a gene. The CDR3 bases are TGTGCCAGCAGCCAAAACTTAGCGGGGTCCGGGGCCCAGTACTTC. This translates into CASSQNLAGSGAQYF.

This clonotype was seen a handful of times. V and J are TRBV11-2 and TRBJ2-1; 11 bases line up with TRBD2. The trim removed 1 base at V and 4 bases at J, leaving 12 bases unmatched. This CDR3 comprises 19 residues. The germline V gene has CDR1 SGHAT and CDR2 FQNNGV. CDR3 residues: CASSLVLSGGALRYNEQFF. CDR3 bases: TGTGCCAGCAGCTTAGTACTTAGCGGGGGGGCATTGCGGTACAATGAGCAGTTCTTC.

This chain joins TRBV7-6 and TRBJ2-2; 10 bases fit TRBD2. Trimming at V came to 3 bases and at J to 0 bases, leaving 7 bases not matched to a gene. Germline V gene sequence: CDR1 SGHVS, CDR2 FNYEAQ. The CDR3 is made up of 18 amino acids. Here the CDR3 reads CASSLVLAGVANTGELFF. CDR3 in DNA: TGTGCCAGCAGCTTGGTTCTAGCGGGGGTCGCGAACACCGGGGAGCTGTTTTTT.

A few counts support this clonotype. J is TRBJ2-3 and V is TRBV7-2; 9 bases align to TRBD2. Trimming at V came to 5 bases and at J to 5 bases, leaving 11 bases not matched to a gene. The length of the CDR3 is 16 residues. The germline CDR1 and CDR2 sequences are SGHTA and FQGNSA. The CDR3 bases are TGTGCCAGCAGCCATGTGACTAGCGGCTTGGGAGATACGCAGTATTTT. It yields the protein CASSHVTSGLGDTQYF.

The CDR3 loop is CASSQVNSNQPQHF. The CDR3 bases are TGTGCCAGCAGCCAAGTAAATAGCAATCAGCCCCAGCATTTT. J is TRBJ1-5 and V is TRBV3-1; unclear D gene. This CDR3 is 14 amino acids long. V was shortened by 1 base and J by 0 bases, with 4 bases between the two germline ends. Germline CDR1 LGHDT, CDR2 YNNKEL (reference sequence). The variable domain in full, completed from reference TRBV3-1 and TRBJ1-5, reads DTAVSQTPKYLVTQMGNDKSIKCEQNLGHDTMYWYKQDSKKFLKIMFSYNNKELIINETVPNRFSPKSPDKAHLNLHINSLELGDSAVYFCASSQVNSNQPQHFGDGTRLSIL.

This CDR3 reads CSAPPAATNEKLFF. The CDR3 bases are TGCAGTGCCCCTCCAGCAGCAACTAATGAAAAACTGTTTTTT. The V call is TRBV20-1, the J call TRBJ1-4; D unclear. Germline CDR1 is DFQATT and CDR2 is SNEGSKA (reference sequence). The CDR3 is 14 amino acids. Deletions cut 6 bases from V and 0 bases from J, with 11 bases between.

This clonotype was found a few times. The V gene is TRBV3-1, the J gene TRBJ1-1; TRBD1 might be the D (6 bases). The CDR3 spans 16 residues. Trimming took off 4 bases at V and 5 bases at J, with 20 bases between the two ends. Per germline, CDR1 LGHDT and CDR2 YNNKEL (reference sequence). In DNA form, the CDR3 reads TGTGCCAGCAGCCCTTCACTAACAGGGTGGTCAACTGAAGCTTTCTTT. As protein: CASSPSLTGWSTEAFF.

This clonotype has a handful of counts. The chain couples TRBV4-2 to TRBJ2-5; D may be TRBD2 (6 bases). The CDR3 has 17 residues. The germline V and J ends were trimmed by 3 bases and 2 bases, with 19 bases remaining between them. Germline values: CDR1 LGHNA, CDR2 YNFKEQ. CDR3 DNA: TGTGCCAGCAGCCACCGATCGGCGCGGGGCCTACAAGAGACCCAGTACTTC. Translating gives CASSHRSARGLQETQYF.

The chain links TRBV5-1 to TRBJ2-3; the match to TRBD1 covers 7 bases. This CDR3 is 16 amino acids long. The junction had 9 bases not matched to a gene; V was cut back by 0 bases and J by 5 bases. Germline values: CDR1 SGHRS, CDR2 YFSETQ. The CDR3 loop is CASSLGLQGMQDTQYF. In nucleotides, the CDR3 is TGCGCCAGCAGCTTGGGCCTACAGGGGATGCAAGATACGCAGTATTTT.

This clonotype occurred a few times. This rearrangement joins TRBV5-1 to TRBJ1-1; D perhaps matches TRBD1 (5 bases). The V gene's germline CDR1 is SGHRS and CDR2 YFSETQ. V shed 4 bases and J shed 1 base, with 14 bases lying between them. The CDR3 has 15 residues. CDR3 loop: CASSPGDTGNTEAFF. The DNA of the CDR3 is TGCGCCAGCAGCCCGGGAGACACAGGGAACACTGAAGCTTTCTTT.